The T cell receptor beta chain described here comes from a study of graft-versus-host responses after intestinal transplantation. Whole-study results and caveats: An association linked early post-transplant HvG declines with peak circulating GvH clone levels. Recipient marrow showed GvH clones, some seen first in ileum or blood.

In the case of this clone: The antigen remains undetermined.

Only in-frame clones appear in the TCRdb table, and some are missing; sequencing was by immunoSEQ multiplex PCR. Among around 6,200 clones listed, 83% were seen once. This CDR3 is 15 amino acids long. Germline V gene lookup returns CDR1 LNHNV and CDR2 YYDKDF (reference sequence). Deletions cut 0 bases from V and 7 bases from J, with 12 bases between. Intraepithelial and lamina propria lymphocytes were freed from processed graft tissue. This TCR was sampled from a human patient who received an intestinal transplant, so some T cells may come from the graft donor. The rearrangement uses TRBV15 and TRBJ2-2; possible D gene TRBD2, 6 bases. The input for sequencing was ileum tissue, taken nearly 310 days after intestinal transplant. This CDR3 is CATSRDRRASGELFF. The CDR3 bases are TGTGCCACCAGCAGAGATCGGAGGGCGAGCGGGGAGCTGTTTTTT.